There are a few counts of the clone carrying this TCR beta chain. This sample is part of a study of blood T cell repertoires in COVID-19. Study-wide context: From T cells, B-cell-depleted T cells, or PBMCs came the material, which was cDNA or gDNA.

In the original processing: Amplification with reference gene primers provided the estimates of nucleated cell counts. Clones were sequenced by immunoSEQ multiplex PCR, and TCRdb holds only the in-frame ones, with some missing. Clone size and V and J calls were adopted from that table, with D and trimming inferred from the DNA. In the table there are over 120,000 clones, around 80% of which are singletons. This CDR3 is 14 amino acids long. With V trimmed by 6 bases and J by 6 bases, 10 bases remained unmatched. Germline V lookup: CDR1 SNHLY, CDR2 FYNNEI. The chain employs TRBV2 and TRBJ2-7; 8 nucleotides match TRBD1. The sequence derives from a woman older than 75 with active or convalescent COVID-19. The sequencing sample was made of peripheral blood. This CDR3 reads CASRETGDSGEQYF. Here the CDR3 DNA reads TGTGCCAGCAGGGAGACAGGGGATTCAGGCGAGCAGTACTTC.